Described below is a single T cell receptor beta chain sequence and its context. The antigen is undetermined. Germline V gene data show CDR1 as LNHDA and CDR2 as SQIVND (reference sequence). The CDR3 is 15 residues long. Losses at the gene ends were 5 bases for V and 2 bases for J; bases not matched to a gene: 4. This sample was taken from a study of tumor-infiltrating lymphocytes in localized non-small cell lung cancer. Study-wide context: Resected tumor was paired with non-adjacent uninvolved lung from the same patient.

Overall study results and limits: Not all patients were TCR sequenced, owing to tissue quantity. No link was found between tumor T-cell fraction and recurrence-free survival. Immunotypes IM1 and IM2 had similar TCR-derived T-cell fractions.

Method: immunoSEQ multiplex PCR; TCRdb's copy keeps in-frame clones and lacks some. Counted here are about 10,000 clones, about 70% occurring once; the ten biggest clones make up 20% to 25%. Sample: lung tumor tissue. The chain uses TRBV19 and TRBJ2-1; 9 bases are a match to TRBD1. The receptor was isolated from a human donor with non-small cell lung cancer. CDR3 protein: CASSQTGGPYNEQFF. The CDR3 region has the DNA TGTGCCAGTAGTCAAACAGGGGGCCCCTACAATGAGCAGTTCTTC. Together with reference TRBV19 and TRBJ2-1, the CDR3 gives the full variable domain: DGGITQSPKYLFRKEGQNVTLSCEQNLNHDAMYWYRQDPGQGLRLIYYSQIVNDFQKGDIAEGYSVSREKKESFPLTVTSAQKNPTAFYLCASSQTGGPYNEQFFGPGTRLTVL.